This TCR beta chain was profiled in a study of shared T cell receptors in the human thymus. Clones were read by immunoSEQ multiplex PCR, and TCRdb kept only the in-frame ones, dropping some. The data show about 660,000 clones, 70% to 90% seen once. These data were also reused for a study on human thymus T cells. As reported in that work: Each of the donors was a healthy Finnish infant who was undergoing open corrective cardiac surgery for congenital heart defects. Resections obtained during corrective heart surgery supplied the thymus tissue. Within thymic and blood repertoires, V and J gene usage appeared to be biased.

The source is a boy under three years old with a congenital heart defect. Sequenced material: thymocytes.

The CDR3 DNA follows: TGTGCCAGCAGCGGACAGGGGACCAAAAACATTCAGTACTTC. Translating gives CASSGQGTKNIQYF. The chain recombines TRBV11-1 with TRBJ2-4; 9 nucleotides match TRBD1. J lost 2 bases, V lost 5 bases, and 1 base had no gene match. The CDR3 totals 14 residues. Looked up from germline, CDR1 is SGHAT and CDR2 is FQDESV (reference sequence).